A single sample gave rise to the 19 T cell receptor beta chains below, sequenced in a study of cytomegalovirus exposure and HLA in healthy donors. In the PCR, 60 Vbeta and 13 Jbeta primers were used. Assay used: immunoSEQ multiplex PCR; TCRdb lists only in-frame clones, some missing. The sample contains about 85,000 clones, around four fifths of which appear only once. What was sequenced was PBMCs. These receptors came from a boy between 10 and 17 years old in good health and CMV-seronegative.

V usage is TRBV7-9 and J usage is TRBJ2-2; D is perhaps TRBD1 (6 bases). Germline V lookup: CDR1 SEHNR, CDR2 FQNEAQ (reference sequence). This CDR3 is built from 15 residues. Trimming removed 4 bases at V and 1 base at J, with 10 bases between. The CDR3 nucleotides read TGTGCCAGCAGCTCGGGACAACTGAACACCGGGGAGCTGTTTTTT. The encoded protein is CASSSGQLNTGELFF.

This clone was counted a few times. This chain uses TRBV4-3 with TRBJ1-4; D gene unclear. Germline V gene lookup returns CDR1 LGHNA and CDR2 YSLEER. V shed 0 bases and J shed 0 bases, with 8 bases lying between them. The length of the CDR3 is 16 residues. This CDR3 reads CASSQDPGTTNEKLFF. The CDR3 coding sequence is TGCGCCAGCAGCCAAGACCCAGGCACAACTAATGAAAAACTGTTTTTT.

As DNA, the CDR3 is TGTGCCAGCGGGCAGACCTACGAGCAGTACTTC. Protein: CASGQTYEQYF. This chain connects TRBV28 to TRBJ2-7; D remains unclear. The CDR3 is 11 amino acids. Germline assignment: CDR1 MDHEN and CDR2 SYDVKM. Trimming removed 8 bases from V and 2 bases from J, with 7 bases in between.

V is TRBV6-5 and J is TRBJ1-2; TRBD1 might be the D (6 bases). The ends were cut back, 0 bases at V and 6 bases at J, with 17 bases in the middle. The CDR3 runs 16 residues. Germline lookup yields CDR1 MNHEY and CDR2 SVGAGI. CDR3 residues: CASSYSRWDTKNGYTF. The CDR3 DNA reads TGTGCCAGCAGTTACTCGAGGTGGGACACAAAAAATGGCTACACCTTC.

The chain carries TRBV11-2 and TRBJ2-7; D is ambiguous. Germline lookup yields CDR1 SGHAT and CDR2 FQNNGV. V gave up 6 bases and J gave up 2 bases, with 14 bases separating them. The CDR3 has 14 residues. The CDR3 reads CASSFRRDTYEQYF. The CDR3 nucleotides read TGTGCCAGCAGTTTCCGAAGAGACACCTACGAGCAGTACTTC. The full variable domain, rest sourced from reference TRBV11-2 and TRBJ2-7, is EAGVAQSPRYKIIEKRQSVAFWCNPISGHATLYWYQQILGQGPKLLIQFQNNGVVDDSQLPKDRFSAERLKGVDSTLKIQPAKLEDSAVYLCASSFRRDTYEQYFGPGTRLTVT.

The chain uses TRBV28 and TRBJ1-5; no reliable D call. This CDR3 contains 14 residues. The germline V gene encodes CDR1 MDHEN and CDR2 SYDVKM. The germline V and J ends were trimmed by 6 bases and 7 bases, with 16 bases remaining between them. The CDR3 DNA reads as TGTGCCAGCAGCACGGGTCCCATGGTCCAGCCCCAGCATTTT. This translates into CASSTGPMVQPQHF. Complete variable domain (other parts from reference TRBV28 and TRBJ1-5): DVKVTQSSRYLVKRTGEKVFLECVQDMDHENMFWYRQDPGLGLRLIYFSYDVKMKEKGDIPEGYSVSREKKERFSLILESASTNQTSMYLCASSTGPMVQPQHFGDGTRLSIL.

The chain employs TRBV30 and TRBJ1-2, with D tentatively TRBD1 (5 bases). V lost 5 bases and J lost 8, with 18 bases in between. The CDR3 is 13 residues long. Germline V gene sequence: CDR1 GTSNPN, CDR2 SVGIG (reference sequence). The CDR3 nucleotides read TGTGCCTGGCCTCCGGGGGATACGGGGGGCTACACCTTC. This sequence encodes CAWPPGDTGGYTF.

The chain uses TRBV30 and TRBJ1-4; TRBD1 is a possible D gene (5 bases). CDR1 GTSNPN and CDR2 SVGIG come from the germline V gene (reference sequence). Trimming shortened V by 8 bases and J by 3 bases, and 19 bases separated the two germline ends. This CDR3 is built from 15 residues. In DNA, the CDR3 is TGTGCCGGGGACCTCGGGGGTGTGGCTAATGAAAAACTGTTTTTT. It encodes CAGDLGGVANEKLFF.

CDR3 nucleotide sequence: TGTGCCAGCAGTCCGGGACAGGGTAACACTGAAGCTTTCTTT. Translating it yields CASSPGQGNTEAFF. The chain joins TRBV6-5 to TRBJ1-1; TRBD1 aligns across 9 bases. CDR3 length equals 14 residues. The V segment lost 5 bases and the J segment 2 bases; nucleotides outside the gene matches: 3. Germline CDR1 MNHEY, CDR2 SVGAGI.

The chain links TRBV7-2 to TRBJ2-2; unclear D gene. Looked up from germline, CDR1 is SGHTA and CDR2 is FQGNSA. Trimming took 5 bases from V and 0 from J, leaving 4 bases between them. This CDR3 spans 13 amino acids. CDR3 sequence: CASSHSNTGELFF. For the CDR3, the DNA is TGTGCCAGCAGCCATTCGAACACCGGGGAGCTGTTTTTT. Complete variable domain (other parts from reference TRBV7-2 and TRBJ2-2): GAGVSQSPSNKVTEKGKDVELRCDPISGHTALYWYRQSLGQGLEFLIYFQGNSAPDKSGLPSDRFSAERTGGSVSTLTIQRTQQEDSAVYLCASSHSNTGELFFGEGSRLTVL.

The chain employs TRBV25-1 and TRBJ1-3, with 7 bases that match TRBD1. CDR1 is MGHDK, CDR2 SYGVNS, per germline. The CDR3 contains 16 residues. V lost 1 base to trimming and J lost 3 bases; unmatched junction nucleotides: 6. The CDR3 here is CASSELAGGIGNTIYF. The CDR3 DNA reads TGTGCCAGCAGTGAATTGGCAGGGGGAATTGGAAACACCATATATTTT.

V usage is TRBV7-9 and J usage is TRBJ2-5; 9 nucleotides agree with TRBD1. The J call may be mistaken, given a closer DNA end match to TRBJ2-7. The CDR3 runs to 16 residues. Germline V gene sequence: CDR1 SEHNR, CDR2 FQNEAQ (reference sequence). The CDR3 is CASSLADRGKLNEQYF. The DNA of the CDR3 is TGTGCCAGCAGCTTAGCTGACAGGGGGAAACTTAACGAGCAGTACTTC.

The rearrangement uses TRBV27 and TRBJ1-1; no reliable D call. V lost 3 bases and J 1 base, leaving 6 bases between the germline ends. The CDR3 length is 13 residues. CDR1 and CDR2 from the germline V gene are MNHEY and SMNVEV (reference sequence). CDR3 nucleotide sequence: TGTGCCAGCAGTTTCCAGGAGAACACTGAAGCTTTCTTT. Amino acids: CASSFQENTEAFF.

This clone was observed a handful of times. Additional DNA sequences in this sample encode the identical CDR3. The V and J genes are TRBV6-5 and TRBJ2-7; D remains unclear. There are 13 residues in the CDR3. The V and J ends lost 6 bases and 0 bases respectively, with 9 bases between them. From germline, CDR1 is MNHEY and CDR2 SVGAGI. CDR3 DNA: TGTGCCAGCAGGCACAGAGACTCCTACGAGCAGTACTTC. This encodes CASRHRDSYEQYF.

This chain joins TRBV7-6 and TRBJ2-7; D possibly corresponds to TRBD2 (6 bases). V was pared by 1 base and J by 2 bases, with 15 bases between. This CDR3 spans 16 amino acids. Germline V gives CDR1 SGHVS, CDR2 FNYEAQ. CDR3 DNA: TGTGCCAGCAGCTTAGTCGCGGGATTGGGGACCTACGAGCAGTACTTC. Its protein product is CASSLVAGLGTYEQYF. The variable domain in full, completed from reference TRBV7-6 and TRBJ2-7, reads GAGVSQSPRYKVTKRGQDVALRCDPISGHVSLYWYRQALGQGPEFLTYFNYEAQQDKSGLPNDRFSAERPEGSISTLTIQRTEQRDSAMYRCASSLVAGLGTYEQYFGPGTRLTVT.

The gene calls are TRBV2 and TRBJ2-7; TRBD2 aligns across 7 bases. The trim removed 7 bases at V and 0 bases at J, leaving 9 bases unmatched. This CDR3 comprises 15 residues. CDR1 is SNHLY and CDR2 is FYNNEI in the germline V gene. CDR3 loop: CASTEGGAYSYEQYF. DNA for the CDR3: TGTGCCAGCACCGAGGGAGGGGCCTACTCCTACGAGCAGTACTTC. Full variable domain (rest looked up from reference TRBV2 and TRBJ2-7): EPEVTQTPSHQVTQMGQEVILRCVPISNHLYFYWYRQILGQKVEFLVSFYNNEISEKSEIFDDQFSVERPDGSNFTLKIRSTKLEDSAMYFCASTEGGAYSYEQYFGPGTRLTVT.

This clone came up once. This rearrangement joins TRBV4-1 to TRBJ1-3; weak D call: TRBD1 (6 bases). The V gene lost 9 bases and the J gene lost 0 bases, with 15 bases spanning the gap. The CDR3 has 15 residues. The germline V gene has CDR1 MGHRA and CDR2 YSYEKL. The CDR3 reads CASSNTGFSGNTIYF. DNA for the CDR3: TGCGCCAGTAGCAATACAGGGTTCTCTGGAAACACCATATATTTT.

The chain carries TRBV4-2 and TRBJ2-1; D remains unclear. Per germline, CDR1 LGHNA and CDR2 YNFKEQ. Trimming shortened V by 1 base and J by 10 bases, and 8 bases separated the two germline ends. CDR3 size: 12 residues. The CDR3 protein is CASSQGPWEQFF. DNA of the CDR3: TGTGCCAGCAGCCAAGGGCCATGGGAGCAGTTCTTC.

V usage is TRBV6-5 and J usage is TRBJ1-1, with D possibly TRBD1 on 5 matching bases. Trimming pared 5 bases from V and 1 base from J, leaving 8 bases between. The CDR3 loop spans 13 amino acids. The germline V gene encodes CDR1 MNHEY and CDR2 SVGAGI. CDR3 region: CASSPQGNTEAFF. The CDR3 DNA follows: TGTGCCAGCAGTCCTCAGGGGAACACTGAAGCTTTCTTT.